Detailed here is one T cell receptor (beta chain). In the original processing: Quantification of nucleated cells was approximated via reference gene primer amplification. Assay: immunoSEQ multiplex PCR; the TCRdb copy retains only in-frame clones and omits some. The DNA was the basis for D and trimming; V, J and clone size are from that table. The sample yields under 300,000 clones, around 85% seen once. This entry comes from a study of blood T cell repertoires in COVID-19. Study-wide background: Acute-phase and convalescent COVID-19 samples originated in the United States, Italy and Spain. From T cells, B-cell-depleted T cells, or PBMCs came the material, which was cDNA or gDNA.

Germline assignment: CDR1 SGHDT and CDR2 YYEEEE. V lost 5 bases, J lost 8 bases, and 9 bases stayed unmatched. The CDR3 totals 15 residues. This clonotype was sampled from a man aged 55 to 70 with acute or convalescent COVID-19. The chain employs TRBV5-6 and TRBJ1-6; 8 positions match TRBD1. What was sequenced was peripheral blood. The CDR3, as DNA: TGTGCCAGCAGTAATTTGGGACAGGCCTATTCACCCCTCCACTTT. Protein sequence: CASSNLGQAYSPLHF.